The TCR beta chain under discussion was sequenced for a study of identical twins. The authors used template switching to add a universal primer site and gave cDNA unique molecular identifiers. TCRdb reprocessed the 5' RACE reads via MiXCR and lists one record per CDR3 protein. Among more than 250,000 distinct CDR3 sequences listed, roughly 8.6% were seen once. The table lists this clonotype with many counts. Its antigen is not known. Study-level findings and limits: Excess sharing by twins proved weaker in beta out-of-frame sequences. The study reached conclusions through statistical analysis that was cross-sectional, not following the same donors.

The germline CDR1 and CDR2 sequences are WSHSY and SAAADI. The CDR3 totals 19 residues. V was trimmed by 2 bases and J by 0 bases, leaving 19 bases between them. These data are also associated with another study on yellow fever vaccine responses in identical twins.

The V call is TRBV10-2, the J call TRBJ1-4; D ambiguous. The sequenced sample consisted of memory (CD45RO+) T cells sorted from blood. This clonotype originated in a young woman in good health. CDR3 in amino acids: CASSEAAGFGIATNEKLFF. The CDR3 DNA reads TGCGCCAGCAGTGAGGCCGCTGGGTTCGGGATTGCAACTAATGAAAAACTGTTTTTT.